The rows below give T cell receptor beta chains drawn from one sample of a study of blood T cell repertoires in COVID-19. Here immunoSEQ multiplex PCR was the method, and the copy in TCRdb shows in-frame clones only, minus some. This sample yields about half a million clones, of which 75% to 90% are seen a single time; roughly 0.9% belongs to the top ten. Sequenced material: peripheral blood. These receptors originate from a man between 18 and 29 years old with COVID-19, enrolled during active disease. Both conserved end residues are part of each CDR3. A row's size may be missing; if present it is once, few, many or a size class.

clone_size j_call v_call cdr3_aa
- TRBJ2-3 TRBV2 CASRASSTDTQYF
- TRBJ2-1 TRBV5-1 CASSLEAGGSYNEQFF
- TRBJ2-7 TRBV2 CASSGTNYYEQYF
- TRBJ2-7 TRBV11-2 CASSPQGYEQYF
- TRBJ2-3 TRBV30 CAWSGGRATDTQYF
once TRBJ1-2 TRBV18 CASSPPQGASLGYTF
- TRBJ2-3 TRBV30 CARDSGRTDTQYF
- TRBJ2-7 TRBV13 CASSRPSGRNEQYF
- TRBJ2-1 TRBV5-4 CASSPSVNEQFF
- TRBJ2-7 TRBV7-6 CASSFAGTYEQYF
- TRBJ1-3 TRBV7-9 CASSDTWSSGNTIYF
few TRBJ1-2 TRBV27 CASRARVGETYGYTF
- TRBJ2-3 TRBV27 CASSFVSTDTQYF
- TRBJ1-1 TRBV6-5 CASRPTGEPEAFF
- TRBJ2-1 TRBV12-3/TRBV12-4 CASSAAGEQFF
once TRBJ2-7 TRBV2 CAGCRDNNYEQYF
- TRBJ1-6 TRBV3-1/TRBV3-2 CASSQGGNSPLHF
few TRBJ2-5 TRBV7-9 CASSLAAQAGETQYF